The 21 T cell receptor beta chains listed next were all sequenced from one sample in a study of T cell repertoires in cytomegalovirus infection. TCRdb passed the reads through MiXCR, listing each CDR3 protein once. The data contain about 150,000 distinct CDR3 sequences, about a quarter of them singletons. The material sequenced was PBMCs. The receptors derive from a human donor in good health (CMV status not recorded). Some clones in this sample may be carry-over from other donors' samples.

This clonotype has only a few counts. The genes are TRBV28 and TRBJ2-7, with D possibly matching TRBD1 (6 bases). There are 14 residues in the CDR3. The germline CDR1 and CDR2 sequences are MDHEN and SYDVKM. V was clipped by 4 bases and J by 2 bases, with 12 bases between them. DNA of the CDR3: TGTGCCAGCAGTTCGCCCGGGACAACCTACGAGCAGTACTTC. It specifies CASSSPGTTYEQYF.

This clonotype was counted between two and nine times. The chain recombines TRBV28 with TRBJ1-1; D is perhaps TRBD1 (5 bases). V lost 6 bases and J 4 bases, leaving 12 bases between the germline ends. The CDR3 runs to 13 residues. Germline V gene data show CDR1 as MDHEN and CDR2 as SYDVKM. The CDR3 DNA reads TGTGCCAGCAGACAAAGGGGAGGCACTGAAGCTTTCTTT. It is translated as CASRQRGGTEAFF. The variable domain in full, with the rest retrieved from reference TRBV28 and TRBJ1-1, is DVKVTQSSRYLVKRTGEKVFLECVQDMDHENMFWYRQDPGLGLRLIYFSYDVKMKEKGDIPEGYSVSREKKERFSLILESASTNQTSMYLCASRQRGGTEAFFGQGTRLTVV.

This clonotype was found many times. V and J are TRBV28 and TRBJ2-1; TRBD2 agrees at 11 bases. The CDR3 has 15 amino acids. Germline lookup yields CDR1 MDHEN and CDR2 SYDVKM. The V and J ends lost 6 bases and 3 bases, in that order; junction bases with no gene match: 4. The CDR3 reads CASRAGLADYNEQFF. CDR3 coding DNA: TGTGCCAGCAGGGCGGGACTAGCGGACTACAATGAGCAGTTCTTC.

This chain connects TRBV20-1 to TRBJ2-7; 7 bases fit TRBD2. J lost 0 bases, V lost 5 bases, and 7 bases had no gene match. The length of the CDR3 is 14 residues. In germline, CDR1 is DFQATT, CDR2 SNEGSKA (reference sequence). DNA of the CDR3: TGCAGTGCTCTCATAAGCGGGATCTCCTACGAGCAGTACTTC. Its translation: CSALISGISYEQYF.

This clonotype appeared many times. CDR3 protein: CASSLTGSSYEQYF. CDR3 coding DNA: TGTGCCAGCAGTTTAACCGGGAGCTCCTACGAGCAGTACTTC. The V and J genes are TRBV28 and TRBJ2-7, with D possibly matching TRBD2 (6 bases). The V gene's germline CDR1 is MDHEN and CDR2 SYDVKM. Trimming left V 2 bases short and J 0 bases short, with 8 bases between. The CDR3 runs to 14 residues.

Ten or more counts support this clonotype. The gene calls are TRBV7-2 and TRBJ1-4; no firm D call. The CDR3 spans 15 residues. V shed 5 bases and J shed 1 base, with 11 bases lying between them. From germline, CDR1 is SGHTA and CDR2 FQGNSA. Here the CDR3 reads CASSPLYGTNEKLFF. The CDR3 nucleotides read TGTGCCAGCAGCCCCCTATATGGAACTAATGAAAAACTGTTTTTT.

This clonotype was observed a handful of times. The chain carries TRBV7-2 and TRBJ2-3; TRBD1 aligns across 8 bases. J lost 4 bases, V lost 5 bases, and 5 bases had no gene match. Per germline, CDR1 SGHTA and CDR2 FQGNSA. The CDR3 is 14 amino acids. The CDR3 sequence is CASSLGQGSDTQYF. CDR3 bases: TGTGCCAGCAGCCTCGGACAGGGCTCAGATACGCAGTATTTT.

The chain recombines TRBV6-5 with TRBJ1-5, with 8 bases identical to TRBD1. The V and J ends lost 6 bases and 7 bases, in that order; junction bases with no gene match: 5. The CDR3 spans 13 residues. CDR1 and CDR2 (germline): MNHEY, SVGAGI. In nucleotides, the CDR3 is TGTGCCAGCAGAGACGGACAGGGCCAGCCCCAGCATTTT. Translation: CASRDGQGQPQHF.

This clonotype turned up a few times. The V gene is TRBV18, the J gene TRBJ2-5, with D tentatively TRBD1 (6 bases). V dropped 2 bases and J dropped 6 bases, with 10 bases sitting between them. Per germline, CDR1 KGHSH and CDR2 LQKENI. The CDR3 totals 13 residues. The CDR3 coding sequence is TGTGCCAGCTCACCATCCAGGGGAAAGACCCAGTACTTC. Residues: CASSPSRGKTQYF.

A few counts support this clonotype. J is TRBJ2-4 and V is TRBV19; 9 bases are shared with TRBD2. The CDR3 sequence is 16 residues long. Germline V gene lookup returns CDR1 LNHDA and CDR2 SQIVND (reference sequence). The ends lost 3 bases at V and 3 bases at J; junction bases unmatched: 6. For the CDR3, the DNA is TGTGCCAGTAGTATTGGGACTAGCTCTGGCAAAAACATTCAGTACTTC. Its protein is CASSIGTSSGKNIQYF.

This clonotype was counted at least ten times. V is TRBV7-2 and J is TRBJ2-3; unclear D gene. The CDR3 totals 14 residues. CDR1 and CDR2 (germline): SGHTA, FQGNSA. V was clipped by 6 bases and J by 0 bases, with 10 bases between them. CDR3 in amino acids: CASSYTTSTDTQYF. Written as DNA, the CDR3 is TGTGCCAGCAGTTATACGACGAGCACAGATACGCAGTATTTT.

The table lists this clonotype with many counts. This chain links TRBV6-1 with TRBJ1-1; TRBD1 might be the D (5 bases). The CDR3 extends over 14 amino acids. The germline V gene has CDR1 MNHNS and CDR2 SASEGT. Trimming stripped 4 bases from V and 10 bases from J, with 19 bases between. CDR3 protein: CASSGRGSGDGAFF. The CDR3 DNA reads TGTGCCAGCAGTGGTAGAGGATCGGGGGATGGAGCTTTCTTT.

The V gene is TRBV29-1, the J gene TRBJ2-1; maybe TRBD2 (6 bases). The germline V gene has CDR1 SQVTM and CDR2 ANQGSEA. This CDR3 region has 14 residues. V was trimmed by 6 bases and J by 4 bases, leaving 16 bases between them. The CDR3 protein is CSVPEGTGYNEQFF. The CDR3 DNA reads TGCAGCGTCCCGGAGGGTACAGGATACAATGAGCAGTTCTTC.

In the case of this clonotype: At one boundary the junction diverges from the germline segment, which might be a read error. The chain joins TRBV6-6 to TRBJ1-4, with 9 bases matching TRBD1. Germline loops: CDR1 MNHNY, CDR2 SVGAGI (reference sequence). There are 14 residues in the CDR3. CDR3 sequence: CTSSRDREVEKLFF. The CDR3 region has the DNA TGTACCAGCAGTCGGGACAGGGAAGTTGAAAAACTGTTTTTT.

This clonotype was seen repeatedly, ten times or more. The chain has TRBV7-2 and TRBJ2-3; D gene uncertain. The CDR3 runs 11 residues. The V end lost 8 bases, the J end lost 0 bases, and 3 bases lay between the germline ends. Germline V gene data show CDR1 as SGHTA and CDR2 as FQGNSA. DNA of the CDR3: TGTGCCAGCTCTAGCACAGATACGCAGTATTTT. It codes for CASSSTDTQYF. Filled out from reference TRBV7-2 and TRBJ2-3, the complete variable domain reads GAGVSQSPSNKVTEKGKDVELRCDPISGHTALYWYRQSLGQGLEFLIYFQGNSAPDKSGLPSDRFSAERTGGSVSTLTIQRTQQEDSAVYLCASSSTDTQYFGPGTRLTVL.

This clonotype appeared a few times. V is TRBV28 and J is TRBJ1-2; 9 bases line up with TRBD1. The junction had 9 bases not matched to a gene; V was cut back by 5 bases and J by 8 bases. CDR1 MDHEN and CDR2 SYDVKM come from the germline V gene. This CDR3 has 14 residues. The CDR3 protein is CASSPGQGIWGYTF. The CDR3 bases are TGTGCCAGCAGTCCGGGACAGGGAATTTGGGGCTACACCTTC.

This clonotype was picked up a small number of times. CDR3: CASSLSRTSTDTQYF. As DNA, the CDR3 is TGTGCCAGCAGTTTATCCCGGACTAGCACAGATACGCAGTATTTT. The V call is TRBV12-3 or TRBV12-4, the J call TRBJ2-3; TRBD2 might be the D (5 bases). The V gene lost 2 bases and the J gene lost 0 bases, with 9 bases spanning the gap. The CDR3 is 15 amino acids.

This clonotype was seen a few times. The chain employs TRBV6-2 or TRBV6-3 and TRBJ2-1; 9 bases match TRBD2. The CDR3 has 15 amino acids. Germline V gene lookup returns CDR1 MNHEY and CDR2 SVGEGT. Germline trimming cut 6 bases from V and 0 bases from J; bases unmatched to any gene: 3. CDR3 sequence: CASSSSGISYNEQFF. The CDR3 DNA reads as TGTGCCAGCAGCTCTAGCGGGATCTCCTACAATGAGCAGTTCTTC.

This clonotype has just a few counts. This chain joins TRBV4-1 and TRBJ2-2; tentatively, D is TRBD1 (5 bases). Germline V gene sequence: CDR1 MGHRA, CDR2 YSYEKL. There are 15 residues in the CDR3. Trimming removed 0 bases from V and 6 bases from J, with 11 bases in between. In nucleotides, the CDR3 is TGCGCCAGCAGCCAAGAGGCAGGGATCCCCGGGGAGCTGTTTTTT. It translates to CASSQEAGIPGELFF.

This clonotype was observed at least ten times. The chain carries TRBV7-9 and TRBJ2-3; possible D gene TRBD2, 6 bases. The CDR3 length is 14 residues. The germline V and J ends were trimmed by 5 bases and 6 bases, with 15 bases remaining between them. The germline gives CDR1 SEHNR, CDR2 FQNEAQ (reference sequence). In DNA form, the CDR3 reads TGTGCCAGCAGCGCCCGGGAGTACGAGGATACGCAGTATTTT. Translated, it gives CASSAREYEDTQYF.

This clonotype was counted many times. This rearrangement joins TRBV29-1 to TRBJ2-5; D possibly uses TRBD1 or TRBD2 (5 bases each). Germline V gene data show CDR1 as SQVTM and CDR2 as ANQGSEA. The CDR3 has 12 residues. V lost 7 bases and J lost 3, with 12 bases in between. The CDR3 loop reads CSAGVGEETQYF. The CDR3 nucleotides read TGCAGCGCTGGGGTGGGGGAAGAGACCCAGTACTTC.